A selection of T cell receptor beta chains follows, all from one sample in a study of blood T cell repertoires in COVID-19. Measured with immunoSEQ multiplex PCR; TCRdb has only the in-frame clones, and not every one. The profile shows 70,000 to 95,000 clones, 90% to 95% of them singletons. The sample taken for sequencing was peripheral blood. The receptors stem from a man aged 45 to 65 with COVID-19, enrolled during active disease. Both conserved end residues are part of each CDR3. Each record gives: J gene, D gene, clone size, V gene, CDR3 DNA, CDR3 protein. The D gene is left open where the match is weak. Some rows mark clone size as missing; the rest say once, few, many or name a class of expanded clone.

j_gene: TRBJ2-1; d_gene: TRBD2; abundance: .; v_gene: TRBV28; CDR3nt: TGTGCCAGCAGGGGCGGGGGTTACAATGAGCAGTTCTTC; CDR3aa: CASRGGGYNEQFF
j_gene: TRBJ2-1; d_gene: .; abundance: .; v_gene: TRBV19; CDR3nt: TGTGCCAGTATCGGGGGAATCTCCTACAATGAGCAGTTCTTC; CDR3aa: CASIGGISYNEQFF
j_gene: TRBJ1-1; d_gene: TRBD1; abundance: .; v_gene: TRBV18; CDR3nt: TGTGCCAGCTCATTTTCCGGGACAGGGAGGTACACTGAAGCTTTCTTT; CDR3aa: CASSFSGTGRYTEAFF
j_gene: TRBJ1-4; d_gene: TRBD1; abundance: once; v_gene: TRBV30; CDR3nt: TGTGCCTGGGCGACAGGGGGTTATGAAAAACTGTTTTTT; CDR3aa: CAWATGGYEKLFF
j_gene: TRBJ2-7; d_gene: TRBD1; abundance: .; v_gene: TRBV19; CDR3nt: TGTGCCAGTAGTATCGGGACAGGGGAGGTCATCTACGAGCAGTACTTC; CDR3aa: CASSIGTGEVIYEQYF
j_gene: TRBJ2-1; d_gene: .; abundance: .; v_gene: TRBV30; CDR3nt: TGTGCCTGGAGTCAAGGAGCCCCCCGGGGAGAGCAGTTCTTC; CDR3aa: CAWSQGAPRGEQFF
j_gene: TRBJ2-7; d_gene: .; abundance: .; v_gene: TRBV6-4; CDR3nt: TGTGCCAGCAGTGACTCATGGGCCCACGAGCAGTACTTC; CDR3aa: CASSDSWAHEQYF
j_gene: TRBJ2-2; d_gene: .; abundance: .; v_gene: TRBV24-1; CDR3nt: TGTGCCACCAGTGATTTCGGGAACACCGGGGAGCTGTTTTTT; CDR3aa: CATSDFGNTGELFF
j_gene: TRBJ1-2; d_gene: TRBD1; abundance: .; v_gene: TRBV7-9; CDR3nt: TGTGCCAGCAGCTTTGCAGGGGGCTCCAACTATGGCTACACCTTC; CDR3aa: CASSFAGGSNYGYTF
j_gene: TRBJ2-3; d_gene: TRBD2; abundance: once; v_gene: TRBV7-2; CDR3nt: TGTGCCAGCAGCTTGGCTAGCGGATCCACAGATACGCAGTATTTT; CDR3aa: CASSLASGSTDTQYF
j_gene: TRBJ2-7; d_gene: TRBD1; abundance: .; v_gene: TRBV28; CDR3nt: TGTGCCAGCAGTTTACTCGGGACAGGGAAGTTCGAGCAGTACTTC; CDR3aa: CASSLLGTGKFEQYF
j_gene: TRBJ1-1; d_gene: TRBD1; abundance: .; v_gene: TRBV19; CDR3nt: TGTGCCAGTAATGGACAGGGACATGCAGCTTTCTTT; CDR3aa: CASNGQGHAAFF
j_gene: TRBJ1-1; d_gene: TRBD1; abundance: .; v_gene: TRBV2; CDR3nt: TGTGCCAGCAGTGAAGGGGGACAGGGTATGAACACTGAAGCTTTCTTT; CDR3aa: CASSEGGQGMNTEAFF
j_gene: TRBJ2-5; d_gene: TRBD1; abundance: .; v_gene: TRBV28; CDR3nt: TGTGCCAGCAGTTCAGGGGGGACAGGGGTACAGACCCAGTACTTC; CDR3aa: CASSSGGTGVQTQYF
j_gene: TRBJ2-3; d_gene: .; abundance: .; v_gene: TRBV2; CDR3nt: TGTGCCAGCAGCGCTCTTGGGGGAGGCCCAGATACGCAGTATTTT; CDR3aa: CASSALGGGPDTQYF
j_gene: TRBJ2-2; d_gene: .; abundance: .; v_gene: TRBV5-4; CDR3nt: TGTGCCAGCAGCTTGGGGGGCCAGGGGTGGACCGGGGAGCTGTTTTTT; CDR3aa: CASSLGGQGWTGELFF
j_gene: TRBJ1-1; d_gene: TRBD1; abundance: .; v_gene: TRBV7-9; CDR3nt: TGTGCCAGCTCCTACGGGACAGCGAACACTGAAGCTTTCTTT; CDR3aa: CASSYGTANTEAFF
j_gene: TRBJ1-3; d_gene: TRBD1; abundance: .; v_gene: TRBV11-2; CDR3nt: TGTGCCAGCAGCTACGGACAGGGGCGAGGAAACACCATATATTTT; CDR3aa: CASSYGQGRGNTIYF
j_gene: TRBJ2-2; d_gene: TRBD1; abundance: .; v_gene: TRBV29-1; CDR3nt: TGCAGCGTCCGGGGACAGGAGACCGGGGAGCTGTTTTTT; CDR3aa: CSVRGQETGELFF
j_gene: TRBJ2-3; d_gene: TRBD1; abundance: .; v_gene: TRBV28; CDR3nt: TGTGCCAGCACCCAGGACAGGTTGTCAGATACGCAGTATTTT; CDR3aa: CASTQDRLSDTQYF
j_gene: TRBJ2-5; d_gene: .; abundance: .; v_gene: TRBV7-8; CDR3nt: TGTGCCAGCAGCTTGGGAATATCGGACAGTATTCGTCAAGAGACCCAGTACTTC; CDR3aa: CASSLGISDSIRQETQYF
j_gene: TRBJ1-5; d_gene: TRBD1; abundance: .; v_gene: TRBV19; CDR3nt: TGTGCCAGTAGGGGACAGGGCAGCAATCAGCCCCAGCATTTT; CDR3aa: CASRGQGSNQPQHF
j_gene: TRBJ2-3; d_gene: TRBD2; abundance: .; v_gene: TRBV18; CDR3nt: TGTGCCAGCACGATAGGACTAGCAGACACAGATACGCAGTATTTT; CDR3aa: CASTIGLADTDTQYF
j_gene: TRBJ2-3; d_gene: TRBD1; abundance: .; v_gene: TRBV4-3; CDR3nt: TGCGCCAGCAGCCAAGATCGGGTGACAGGGTGGTCAGATACGCAGTATTTT; CDR3aa: CASSQDRVTGWSDTQYF
j_gene: TRBJ2-1; d_gene: .; abundance: .; v_gene: TRBV5-4; CDR3nt: TGTGCCAGCAGCGGGACTTATGAGCAGTTCTTC; CDR3aa: CASSGTYEQFF
j_gene: TRBJ2-1; d_gene: TRBD2; abundance: .; v_gene: TRBV7-2; CDR3nt: TGTGCCAGCAGCCCAAGCAGCGGGAGGGATCATGAGCAGTTCTTC; CDR3aa: CASSPSSGRDHEQFF
j_gene: TRBJ2-6; d_gene: .; abundance: once; v_gene: TRBV2; CDR3nt: TGTGCCAGCAACCCGGACAGCTCTGGGGCCAACGTCCTGACTTTC; CDR3aa: CASNPDSSGANVLTF
j_gene: TRBJ2-7; d_gene: .; abundance: .; v_gene: TRBV18; CDR3nt: TGTGCCAGCTCACCACCCACAGAATACGAGCAGTACTTC; CDR3aa: CASSPPTEYEQYF
j_gene: TRBJ1-1; d_gene: TRBD1; abundance: .; v_gene: TRBV6-5; CDR3nt: TGTGCCAGCAGAGATACAGGGGGCCGTCAAGCTTTCTTT; CDR3aa: CASRDTGGRQAFF
j_gene: TRBJ2-5; d_gene: TRBD1; abundance: .; v_gene: TRBV5-1; CDR3nt: TGCGCCAGCAGCCGCCAGGGGGCACCAGGAGAGACCCAGTACTTC; CDR3aa: CASSRQGAPGETQYF
j_gene: TRBJ2-5; d_gene: .; abundance: .; v_gene: TRBV18; CDR3nt: TGTGCCAGCTCACCCCCCGTATGGAGAGAGACCCAGTACTTC; CDR3aa: CASSPPVWRETQYF
j_gene: TRBJ1-1; d_gene: .; abundance: .; v_gene: TRBV11-1; CDR3nt: TGTGCCAGCAGCCTTGATCAGGGGACTGAAGCTTTCTTT; CDR3aa: CASSLDQGTEAFF
j_gene: TRBJ2-3; d_gene: TRBD2; abundance: few; v_gene: TRBV18; CDR3nt: TGTGCCAGCTCACCGAAACTAGCGACCGACACAGATACGCAGTATTTT; CDR3aa: CASSPKLATDTDTQYF
j_gene: TRBJ1-5; d_gene: TRBD1; abundance: .; v_gene: TRBV4-2; CDR3nt: TGTGCCAGCAGCCGGGACAGGGTGAGCAATCAGCCCCAGCATTTT; CDR3aa: CASSRDRVSNQPQHF
j_gene: TRBJ2-3; d_gene: .; abundance: .; v_gene: TRBV12-3/TRBV12-4; CDR3nt: TGTGCCAGCAGTTACCAGGGCACAGATACGCAGTATTTT; CDR3aa: CASSYQGTDTQYF
j_gene: TRBJ2-2; d_gene: .; abundance: .; v_gene: TRBV19; CDR3nt: TGTGCCAGTAGTCTAACAGGTGCGACCGGGGAGCTGTTTTTT; CDR3aa: CASSLTGATGELFF
j_gene: TRBJ1-1; d_gene: TRBD1; abundance: .; v_gene: TRBV10-3; CDR3nt: TGTGCCATCAGCACAGGGACAGGGGACACTGAAGCTTTCTTT; CDR3aa: CAISTGTGDTEAFF
j_gene: TRBJ2-3; d_gene: .; abundance: .; v_gene: TRBV28; CDR3nt: TGTGCCAGCAGTCCCCAGGCGGATACGCAGTATTTT; CDR3aa: CASSPQADTQYF
j_gene: TRBJ1-2; d_gene: .; abundance: .; v_gene: TRBV7-9; CDR3nt: TGTGCCAGCAACGTACCGGGAGGAGATGGCTACACCTTC; CDR3aa: CASNVPGGDGYTF
j_gene: TRBJ2-3; d_gene: .; abundance: .; v_gene: TRBV5-4; CDR3nt: TGTGCCAGCAGCCTGGGAGGTACCACGGTGGTGGATACGCAGTATTTT; CDR3aa: CASSLGGTTVVDTQYF
j_gene: TRBJ2-6; d_gene: .; abundance: .; v_gene: TRBV7-2; CDR3nt: TGTGCCAGCAGCCCACAGGTTTGGGTCTCTGGGGCCAACGTCCTGACTTTC; CDR3aa: CASSPQVWVSGANVLTF
j_gene: TRBJ1-2; d_gene: .; abundance: .; v_gene: TRBV9; CDR3nt: TGTGCCAGCAGCTCCGGACTGAGTCTTAACTATGGCTACACCTTC; CDR3aa: CASSSGLSLNYGYTF
j_gene: TRBJ2-2; d_gene: TRBD2; abundance: .; v_gene: TRBV7-3; CDR3nt: TGTGCCAGCAGCCCCACTAGCGCGACCGGGGAGCTGTTTTTT; CDR3aa: CASSPTSATGELFF
j_gene: TRBJ1-4; d_gene: .; abundance: few; v_gene: TRBV19; CDR3nt: TGTGCCAGTAGTGTCTCAGGGGTGGGAAGTGAAAAACTGTTTTTT; CDR3aa: CASSVSGVGSEKLFF
j_gene: TRBJ2-2; d_gene: .; abundance: .; v_gene: TRBV29-1; CDR3nt: TGCAGCGTTGGGGACACGAACACCGGGGAGCTGTTTTTT; CDR3aa: CSVGDTNTGELFF
j_gene: TRBJ1-6; d_gene: .; abundance: .; v_gene: TRBV7-9; CDR3nt: TGTGCCAGCAGCCGCCAGGGGTATAATTCACCCCTCCACTTT; CDR3aa: CASSRQGYNSPLHF
j_gene: TRBJ2-7; d_gene: .; abundance: .; v_gene: TRBV18; CDR3nt: TGTGCCAGCTCACCGACAGGTACCTACGAGCAGTACTTC; CDR3aa: CASSPTGTYEQYF
j_gene: TRBJ1-5; d_gene: .; abundance: .; v_gene: TRBV4-3; CDR3nt: TGCGCCAGCAGCCAAGATTCAGATCAGCCCCAGCATTTT; CDR3aa: CASSQDSDQPQHF
j_gene: TRBJ2-1; d_gene: .; abundance: .; v_gene: TRBV19; CDR3nt: TGTGCCAGTAGTATAGCGCAACTAGCTAGTGAGCAGTTCTTC; CDR3aa: CASSIAQLASEQFF
j_gene: TRBJ1-5; d_gene: .; abundance: .; v_gene: TRBV6-1; CDR3nt: TGTGCCAGCAGTGAAGCAGTTGACGGGGTTTTT; CDR3aa: CASSEAVDGVF
j_gene: TRBJ1-2; d_gene: TRBD1; abundance: .; v_gene: TRBV4-1; CDR3nt: TGCGCCAGCAGCCAAGTCTCTAAAGGGGGCATATATGGCTACACCTTC; CDR3aa: CASSQVSKGGIYGYTF